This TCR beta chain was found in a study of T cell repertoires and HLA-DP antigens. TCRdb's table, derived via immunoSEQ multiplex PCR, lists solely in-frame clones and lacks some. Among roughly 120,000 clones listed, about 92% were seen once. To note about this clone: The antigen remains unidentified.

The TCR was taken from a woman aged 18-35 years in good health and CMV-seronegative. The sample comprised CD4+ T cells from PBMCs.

The chain's CDR3 is CASSLDTSGGSGELFF. Written as DNA, the CDR3 is TGCGCCAGCAGCTTGGATACTAGCGGAGGATCCGGGGAGCTGTTTTTT. V usage is TRBV5-1 and J usage is TRBJ2-2; 8 nucleotides match TRBD2. This CDR3 region has 16 residues. With 0 bases clipped from V and 6 bases from J, the junction kept 7 bases outside the gene matches. From germline, CDR1 is SGHRS and CDR2 YFSETQ.